This T cell receptor (beta chain) came from a study of T cell repertoires in cytomegalovirus infection. Across the whole study: Public TCR beta signatures were indicative of both CMV infection and a matching HLA type. Study results and caveats: Dominating the ex vivo response were TCR beta clonotypes that were CMV-specific and HLA-C-restricted. Of the TCR beta families, the public ones yielded a cumulative frequency that identified carriers of CMV plus the relevant HLA.

Many counts were recorded for this clonotype. Its antigen is still unknown. MiXCR was run by TCRdb on the reads, yielding one entry per CDR3 protein. The sample includes about 320,000 distinct CDR3 sequences, over 7.5% seen only once; the top ten take about 4.5%. The material sequenced was PBMCs. This TCR was recovered from a human donor in good health (CMV status not recorded). Some clones in this sample may be carry-over from other donors' samples.

The CDR3 loop reads CASSLQTGLGNNEQFF. CDR3 nucleotides: TGTGCCAGTAGTCTGCAGACAGGTCTGGGTAACAATGAGCAGTTCTTC. The genes are TRBV19 and TRBJ2-1; possible D gene TRBD1, 6 bases. Germline-derived CDR1 and CDR2 are LNHDA and SQIVND (reference sequence). The CDR3 sequence is 16 residues long. Trimming shortened V by 5 bases and J by 5 bases, and 19 bases separated the two germline ends.